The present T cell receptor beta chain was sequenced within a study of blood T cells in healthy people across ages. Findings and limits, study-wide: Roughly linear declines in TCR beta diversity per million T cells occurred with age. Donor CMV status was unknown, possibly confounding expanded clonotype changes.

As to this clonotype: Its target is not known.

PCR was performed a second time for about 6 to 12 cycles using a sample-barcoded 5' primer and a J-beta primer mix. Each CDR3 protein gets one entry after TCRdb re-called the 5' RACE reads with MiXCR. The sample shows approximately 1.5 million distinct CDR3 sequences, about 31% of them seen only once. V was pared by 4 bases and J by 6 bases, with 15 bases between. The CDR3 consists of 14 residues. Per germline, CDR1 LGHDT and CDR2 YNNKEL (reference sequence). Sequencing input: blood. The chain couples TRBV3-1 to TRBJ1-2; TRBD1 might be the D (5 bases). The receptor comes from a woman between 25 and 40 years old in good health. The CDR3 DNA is TGTGCCAGCAGCCCCCGGACACAGGTCCATGGCTACACCTTC. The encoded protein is CASSPRTQVHGYTF.